One sample yielded the 27 T cell receptor beta chains listed below, sequenced in a study of patients with pleural tuberculosis. TCRdb fed the reads into MiXCR, producing one record per CDR3 protein. The sample carries around 50,000 distinct CDR3 sequences, approximately 7.5% recorded once. These receptors all stem from a human donor with pleural tuberculosis.

This clonotype was seen many times. V usage is TRBV19 and J usage is TRBJ2-2; D remains unclear. Germline V gene sequence: CDR1 LNHDA, CDR2 SQIVND (reference sequence). This CDR3 is built from 14 residues. Trimming pared 0 bases from V and 4 bases from J, leaving 6 bases between. CDR3 sequence: CASSIEAFTGELFF. As DNA, the CDR3 is TGTGCCAGTAGTATAGAGGCCTTCACCGGGGAGCTGTTTTTT.

In its sample, this clonotype was seen many times. CDR3 residues: CASIPDYTSTITDTQYF. As DNA, the CDR3 is TGTGCCAGCATCCCAGACTATACTAGTACCATTACAGATACGCAGTATTTT. The J gene is TRBJ2-3, the V gene TRBV4-2; D perhaps matches TRBD2 (5 bases). Germline V gene data show CDR1 as LGHNA and CDR2 as YNFKEQ. This CDR3 is built from 17 residues. Trimming removed 7 bases from V and 3 bases from J, with 23 bases in between.

Note on this clonotype: A read error may explain this, as a much larger clone is one base away. The V call is TRBV6-5, the J call TRBJ1-1; D unresolved. The germline V gene has CDR1 MNHEY and CDR2 SVGAGI. The CDR3 covers 11 residues. The DNA for the CDR3 is TGTGTCAGCAGTTTGCAAACTGAAGCTTCCTTT. Its protein is CVSSLQTEASF.

This clonotype showed up many times. The chain has TRBV12-5 and TRBJ2-5; TRBD1 aligns across 9 bases. The CDR3 covers 15 residues. Losses at the gene ends were 5 bases for V and 5 bases for J; bases not matched to a gene: 9. Germline CDR1 reads LGHNT; CDR2 reads FRNRAP. The CDR3 DNA is TGTGCTAGTGGTACAGGACAGGGGAAGCGTGAGACCCAGTACTTC. Translated, it gives CASGTGQGKRETQYF.

This clonotype has at least ten counts. The chain links TRBV6-2 or TRBV6-3 to TRBJ2-1, with D perhaps matching TRBD1 (8 bases). Germline CDR1 reads MNHEY; CDR2 reads SVGEGT. This CDR3 has 16 amino acids. V was trimmed by 1 base and J by 5 bases, leaving 15 bases between them. CDR3 in amino acids: CASSYLGGTGDNEQFF. DNA of the CDR3: TGTGCCAGCAGTTACTTGGGGGGGACAGGAGACAATGAGCAGTTCTTC.

This clonotype appeared many times. V and J are TRBV28 and TRBJ1-2; 7 bases agree with TRBD1. The V and J ends lost 8 bases and 10 bases, in that order; junction bases with no gene match: 4. Germline values: CDR1 MDHEN, CDR2 SYDVKM. The length of the CDR3 is 10 residues. CDR3 sequence (DNA): TGTGCCAGCCGGGACAGCTTCTACACCTTC. Translation: CASRDSFYTF.

This clonotype was observed many times. The chain has TRBV20-1 and TRBJ2-1, with TRBD2 identical over 8 bases. This CDR3 region has 14 residues. Germline V gene lookup returns CDR1 DFQATT and CDR2 SNEGSKA (reference sequence). The V and J ends lost 5 bases and 5 bases, in that order; junction bases with no gene match: 8. For the CDR3, the DNA is TGCAGTGCTCTAGCGGGCGCCGGGGACAATGAGCAGTTCTTC. Its translation: CSALAGAGDNEQFF.

This clonotype came up a few times. The rearrangement joins TRBV20-1 to TRBJ2-5; the D gene could be TRBD1 or TRBD2 (5 bases each). Trimming took 4 bases from V and 5 from J, leaving 11 bases between them. Germline lookup yields CDR1 DFQATT and CDR2 SNEGSKA (reference sequence). CDR3 length equals 12 residues. CDR3 region: CSATRDRETQYF. CDR3 in DNA: TGCAGTGCTACCCGGGACCGGGAGACCCAGTACTTC.

This clonotype came up many times. This sequence joins TRBV20-1 and TRBJ2-5, with 11 bases aligning to TRBD2. V was clipped by 4 bases and J by 0 bases; unmatched bases: 4. The CDR3 spans 15 residues. Germline-derived CDR1 and CDR2 are DFQATT and SNEGSKA (reference sequence). The CDR3, as DNA: TGCAGTGCTACCAGACTAGCGGGGAACCAAGAGACCCAGTACTTC. Its translation: CSATRLAGNQETQYF.

This clonotype was seen at least ten times. In DNA form, the CDR3 reads TGTGCCAGCAGCCCAGATTTGGGGTACAATGAGCAGTTCTTC. Its translation is CASSPDLGYNEQFF. The rearrangement uses TRBV11-2 and TRBJ2-1; D unclear. The germline V gene encodes CDR1 SGHAT and CDR2 FQNNGV. The CDR3 runs to 14 residues. V lost 5 bases, J lost 4 bases, and 12 bases lay in between.

This clonotype appeared many times. The chain has TRBV2 and TRBJ1-1; 7 bases are shared with TRBD1. V lost 6 bases, J lost 1 base, and 5 bases stayed unmatched. The CDR3 consists of 14 residues. The germline V gene encodes CDR1 SNHLY and CDR2 FYNNEI. CDR3 in amino acids: CASSGDSKNTEAFF. The CDR3, as DNA: TGTGCCAGCAGCGGGGACAGCAAGAACACTGAAGCTTTCTTT.

This clonotype was observed many times. The gene calls are TRBV4-3 and TRBJ1-1; no definite D call. Between the trimmed V and J ends, which lost 0 bases and 8 bases, there was a span of 13 bases. The CDR3 length is 14 residues. CDR1 is LGHNA and CDR2 is YSLEER in the germline V gene. The CDR3 DNA sequence: TGCGCCAGCAGCCAAGATTCCAGCAAAGGGGAAGCTTTCTTT. This gives the protein CASSQDSSKGEAFF.

In this sample, this clonotype turned up many times. This chain connects TRBV28 to TRBJ2-7, with a weak D call TRBD2 (6 bases). V shed 6 bases and J shed 0 bases, with 12 bases lying between them. The CDR3 loop spans 14 amino acids. The germline CDR1 and CDR2 sequences are MDHEN and SYDVKM. The CDR3 protein is CASRASSVSYEQYF. The CDR3 DNA follows: TGTGCCAGCAGGGCGTCTAGCGTCTCCTACGAGCAGTACTTC.

Concerning this clonotype itself: This may arise from a read error, as a much more abundant clone is one base away. V usage is TRBV24-1 and J usage is TRBJ1-1, with a possible D match to TRBD1 (5 bases). Germline V gene data show CDR1 as KGHDR and CDR2 as SFDVKD. The CDR3 extends over 15 amino acids. The CDR3 sequence is CTTSGIGARGTEAFF. Here the CDR3 DNA reads TGTACCACCAGTGGGATTGGGGCCCGAGGGACTGAAGCTTTCTTT.

This clonotype appeared many times. The V call is TRBV10-3, the J call TRBJ2-2, with TRBD2 matching over 10 bases. CDR1 is ENHRY, CDR2 SYGVKD, per germline. The CDR3 spans 17 residues. V trimming: 2 bases; J trimming: 3 bases; junction bases outside the gene matches: 6. CDR3 residues: CAISEQLAGADTGELFF. The CDR3 nucleotides are TGTGCCATCAGTGAGCAGCTAGCGGGAGCGGACACCGGGGAGCTGTTTTTT.

This clonotype is medium-sized. V and J are TRBV6-1 and TRBJ1-1; D is unresolved. Germline V gives CDR1 MNHNS, CDR2 SASEGT. There are 13 residues in the CDR3. The ends were cut back, 4 bases at V and 1 base at J, with 7 bases in the middle. Here the CDR3 reads CASSAPQNTEAFF. The CDR3 bases are TGTGCCAGCAGTGCTCCCCAGAACACTGAAGCTTTCTTT.

This clonotype was counted only a few times. The chain couples TRBV2 to TRBJ2-2, with D unclear. V lost 8 bases and J lost 8, with 12 bases in between. Germline V CDR1 and CDR2: SNHLY, FYNNEI. The CDR3 has 12 amino acids. The DNA of the CDR3 is TGTGCCAGCGGCCTACCGAAAGGGGAGCTGTTTTTT. Its protein product is CASGLPKGELFF. Based on the CDR3 plus reference TRBV2 and TRBJ2-2, the full variable domain is EPEVTQTPSHQVTQMGQEVILRCVPISNHLYFYWYRQILGQKVEFLVSFYNNEISEKSEIFDDQFSVERPDGSNFTLKIRSTKLEDSAMYFCASGLPKGELFFGEGSRLTVL.

This chain uses TRBV29-1 with TRBJ2-1, with unresolved D. Germline lookup yields CDR1 SQVTM and CDR2 ANQGSEA. The CDR3 length is 8 residues. V was cut by 8 bases and J by 13 bases, with 9 bases left in between. The CDR3 sequence: CSPGGQFF. DNA of the CDR3: TGCAGCCCCGGCGGACAGTTCTTC.

A few counts support this clonotype. The chain uses TRBV28 and TRBJ2-6; D is possibly TRBD1 (6 bases). Germline loops: CDR1 MDHEN, CDR2 SYDVKM. The V gene lost 5 bases and the J gene lost 2 bases, with 10 bases spanning the gap. The CDR3 sequence is 15 residues long. The CDR3 nucleotides are TGTGCCAGCAGTCGCACAGGGACTGGGGCCAACGTCCTGACTTTC. Its protein product is CASSRTGTGANVLTF.

The chain couples TRBV30 to TRBJ1-5, with D unclear. CDR1 is GTSNPN and CDR2 is SVGIG in the germline V gene (reference sequence). The V end was cut by 1 base, the J end by 1 base, with 5 bases between. The CDR3 covers 13 residues. The CDR3 DNA sequence: TGTGCCTGGAGTGGAAAGAGCAATCAGCCCCAGCATTTT. Protein sequence: CAWSGKSNQPQHF.

This clonotype occurred many times. The V and J genes are TRBV20-1 and TRBJ1-2; D unclear. The CDR3 totals 14 residues. V lost 0 bases and J lost 4, with 12 bases in between. Germline V gene lookup returns CDR1 DFQATT and CDR2 SNEGSKA (reference sequence). The CDR3 sequence is CSARDTKAIYGYTF. In nucleotides, the CDR3 is TGCAGTGCTAGAGATACTAAGGCAATCTATGGCTACACCTTC.

Many counts were recorded for this clonotype. DNA of the CDR3: TGTGCCAGCAGCCTGGACTCGAACACTGAAGCTTTCTTT. Encoded protein: CASSLDSNTEAFF. This chain connects TRBV6-1 to TRBJ1-1, with D unclear. This CDR3 region has 13 residues. Germline V lookup: CDR1 MNHNS, CDR2 SASEGT. Trimming stripped 6 bases from V and 1 base from J, with 9 bases between.

Many counts were recorded for this clonotype. The rearrangement links TRBV4-1 to TRBJ2-2, with a possible D match to TRBD2 (6 bases). CDR1 is MGHRA, CDR2 YSYEKL, per germline. The ends were cut back, 7 bases at V and 0 bases at J, with 9 bases in the middle. This CDR3 comprises 14 residues. The CDR3 loop is CASNLAPNTGELFF. The CDR3 DNA reads as TGCGCCAGCAACCTAGCGCCGAACACCGGGGAGCTGTTTTTT.

In its sample, this clonotype was seen many times. The chain is built from TRBV19 and TRBJ2-3; D possibly uses TRBD1 or TRBD2 (5 bases each). The germline V and J ends were trimmed by 3 bases and 6 bases, with 7 bases remaining between them. This CDR3 region has 12 residues. Germline V gives CDR1 LNHDA, CDR2 SQIVND (reference sequence). For the CDR3, the DNA is TGTGCCAGTAGTATGGGACCGGATACGCAGTATTTT. It codes for CASSMGPDTQYF.

This clonotype was seen many times. The chain couples TRBV19 to TRBJ1-2, with 8 bases identical to TRBD1. CDR1 and CDR2 from the germline V gene are LNHDA and SQIVND (reference sequence). The CDR3 runs 13 residues. V lost 5 bases to trimming and J lost 7 bases; unmatched junction nucleotides: 6. In nucleotides, the CDR3 is TGTGCCAGTAGTGAAGACAGGGGACTTGGCTACACCTTC. Translated, it gives CASSEDRGLGYTF.

This clonotype was seen many times. The CDR3, as DNA: TGTGCCAGCACAGGGGGCGTGACAGATACGCAGTATTTT. Translation: CASTGGVTDTQYF. The rearrangement uses TRBV28 and TRBJ2-3; 8 bases align to TRBD1. CDR1 and CDR2 (germline): MDHEN, SYDVKM. Germline trimming cut 7 bases from V and 3 bases from J; bases unmatched to any gene: 3. This CDR3 contains 13 residues. Full variable domain (remainder filled in from reference TRBV28 and TRBJ2-3): DVKVTQSSRYLVKRTGEKVFLECVQDMDHENMFWYRQDPGLGLRLIYFSYDVKMKEKGDIPEGYSVSREKKERFSLILESASTNQTSMYLCASTGGVTDTQYFGPGTRLTVL.

This clonotype has at least ten counts. The V gene is TRBV12-3 or TRBV12-4, the J gene TRBJ1-5; the D gene is possibly TRBD1 (5 bases). V lost 5 bases to trimming and J lost 3 bases, with 17 bases between them. CDR3 size: 16 residues. This chain's CDR3 is CASSPRSGRVNQPQHF. As DNA, the CDR3 is TGTGCCAGCAGTCCAAGGTCAGGGAGGGTCAATCAGCCCCAGCATTTT.